This note documents a single TCR beta chain sequence. This record comes from a study of blood T cell repertoires in COVID-19. Study summary: Collection of acute and convalescent COVID-19 samples took place in the United States, Italy and Spain. PBMCs, B-cell-depleted T cells, or T cells were the source of the cDNA or gDNA that made up the material.

Original processing methods: Amplifying reference gene primers gave estimates of nucleated cell counts. Sequencing used immunoSEQ multiplex PCR; TCRdb keeps in-frame clones, though not all of them. The V and J calls and clone size were taken over from that table, and D and trimming were inferred from the DNA. The data show 250,000 to 300,000 clones, with about 87% seen just once and more than 8.5% held by the top ten. Seattle patients were enrolled during active infection and followed longitudinally. Input material: peripheral blood. This sequence originates from a woman between 70 and 85 years old with COVID-19, enrolled during active disease.

CDR3 protein: CASSPGGYYGYTF. Here the CDR3 DNA reads TGCGCCAGCAGTCCAGGGGGCTACTATGGCTACACCTTC. The chain is built from TRBV4-1 and TRBJ1-2; 8 bases are shared with TRBD1. This CDR3 spans 13 amino acids. CDR1 and CDR2 from the germline V gene are MGHRA and YSYEKL. Unmatched junction bases numbered 3, after V lost 6 bases and J lost 3 bases.